This T cell receptor beta chain was found in a study of response to subunit inactivated influenza vaccine. Whole-study findings and limits: Seasonal influenza vaccination, on each occasion, was suggested by the authors to recruit few new T cells.

TCRdb re-analysed the RT-PCR reads in MiXCR, keeping a single row per CDR3 protein. This sample has 700,000 to 800,000 distinct CDR3 sequences; roughly 20% occur once, and the top ten carry about a tenth. Trimming pared 5 bases from V and 4 bases from J, leaving 23 bases between. The CDR3 runs 17 residues. Germline CDR1 and CDR2: SGHTA and FQGNSA. This clonotype came up a few times. Its antigen is currently unknown. This receptor was obtained from a man in his forties or fifties who received an inactivated influenza vaccine. This material consisted of PBMCs from blood, taken roughly 5 days after vaccination. The chain links TRBV7-2 to TRBJ2-5; possibly TRBD2 for D (5 bases). CDR3 sequence reads: CASSPLSGSGVRETQYF. The CDR3 DNA sequence: TGTGCCAGCAGCCCACTGAGCGGATCCGGGGTGAGAGAGACCCAGTACTTC.